A selection of T cell receptor beta chains follows, all from one sample in a study of shared clonotypes between healthy human individuals. TCRdb's table, derived via immunoSEQ multiplex PCR, lists solely in-frame clones and lacks some. The profile shows about 590,000 clones, around 95% of them singletons. Sequenced: naive CD8+ T cells sorted from blood. These receptors were obtained from a woman aged 25 to 39 in good health. The CDR3 runs from the conserved cysteine through the conserved F or W. A D gene is named only where the DNA matches it firmly. The size field is filled for only some rows; it gives once, few, many or a size class.

j_gene	abundance	v_gene	d_gene	CDR3nt	CDR3aa
TRBJ2-7	-	TRBV14	-	TGTGCCAGCAGCCACATTCCGGACTACTACGAGCAGTACTTC	CASSHIPDYYEQYF
TRBJ2-1	-	TRBV27	TRBD2	TGTGCCAGCAGTTCGGGACTAGGCAATGAGCAGTTCTTC	CASSSGLGNEQFF
TRBJ2-4	once	TRBV28	-	TGTGCCAGCGGGGTTAATCTAGCCAAAAACATTCAGTACTTC	CASGVNLAKNIQYF
TRBJ1-5	-	TRBV28	TRBD1	TGTGCCAGCAGTTTACCCTGGACAGGGGGTGAGCCCCAGCATTTT	CASSLPWTGGEPQHF
TRBJ2-1	-	TRBV4-2	TRBD2	TGTGCCAGCAGCCAAGATCCAGCGGGGGAGGTCTATGAGCAGTTCTTC	CASSQDPAGEVYEQFF
TRBJ2-5	-	TRBV6-1	-	TGTGCCAGCAGTGCCCGTGTTTTCCCAGCGACCCAAGAGACCCAGTACTTC	CASSARVFPATQETQYF
TRBJ2-7	-	TRBV11-2	-	TGTGCCAGCAGCTTAGGGTCAGGGGAATCCTACGAGCAGTACTTC	CASSLGSGESYEQYF
TRBJ2-5	-	TRBV7-9	-	TGTGCCAGCAGCCCTCCTTGGTTCGATCAGGGGGAGACCCAGTACTTC	CASSPPWFDQGETQYF
TRBJ2-1	-	TRBV2	TRBD2	TGTGCCAGCATCCCGGGACTAGCGGGAGTGGGGAGCTACAATGAGCAGTTCTTC	CASIPGLAGVGSYNEQFF
TRBJ2-7	-	TRBV4-1	-	TGCGCCAGCAGCCAAAGGGGGAGCTCCTACGAGCAGTACTTC	CASSQRGSSYEQYF
TRBJ2-7	-	TRBV27	TRBD2	TGTGCCAGCAGTTTCCGGGGGGTAGGCTACGAGCAGTACTTC	CASSFRGVGYEQYF
TRBJ1-1	-	TRBV27	-	TGTGCCAGCAGTTTATCAAAGGGTTTGAACACTGAAGCTTTCTTT	CASSLSKGLNTEAFF
TRBJ1-1	-	TRBV5-1	TRBD1	TGCGCCAGCAGTACGGGGACAGGGGATACTGAAGCTTTCTTT	CASSTGTGDTEAFF
TRBJ2-7	-	TRBV9	TRBD2	TGTGCCAGCACCCCCAGCGGGAGCTCCTACGAGCAGTACTTC	CASTPSGSSYEQYF
TRBJ2-1	-	TRBV5-6	TRBD2	TGTGCCAGCAGCCACAGACCGGGACTAGCGTCCAATGAGCAGTTCTTC	CASSHRPGLASNEQFF
TRBJ2-1	-	TRBV7-6	-	TGTGCCAGCAGGGCCGGGACCGCAACGTACCGTGAGCAGTTCTTC	CASRAGTATYREQFF
TRBJ2-7	-	TRBV7-6	TRBD2	TGTGCCAGCAGCTTATTTATCGGGAGGGCTTACGAGCAGTACTTC	CASSLFIGRAYEQYF
TRBJ2-3	-	TRBV7-3	-	TGTGCCAGCAGCTCCACGGGCGGGAGCACAGATACGCAGTATTTT	CASSSTGGSTDTQYF
TRBJ1-1	-	TRBV10-1	-	TGCGCCAGCAGTGAGGGCTTTGCGTGGGACACTGAAGCTTTCTTT	CASSEGFAWDTEAFF
TRBJ1-5	-	TRBV19	TRBD1	TGTGCCAGTAGACCAGGGGGAGGAAGTTGGGAGCCCCAGCATTTT	CASRPGGGSWEPQHF
TRBJ2-1	once	TRBV19	-	TGTGCCAGTAGTATAGATGGGAGTTACAATGAGCAGTTCTTC	CASSIDGSYNEQFF
TRBJ1-1	once	TRBV29-1	-	TGCAGCGTTGAGGCTAAGGGTCGGGCTTTCTTT	CSVEAKGRAFF
TRBJ2-7	-	TRBV2	-	TGTGCCAGCAGTGAAGCCGGTTTCACAGCTTCCTCCTACGAGCAGTACTTC	CASSEAGFTASSYEQYF
TRBJ1-1	-	TRBV28	-	TGTGCCAGCAGGTGGGGCTTTCCGAACACTGAAGCTTTCTTT	CASRWGFPNTEAFF
TRBJ2-2	-	TRBV20-1	-	TGCAGTGCCCAAGCAGGGGTGAAGCTGTTTTTT	CSAQAGVKLFF
TRBJ2-1	-	TRBV27	-	TGTGCCAGCAGTTTATTCGGGGGTAGCTCCTACAATGAGCAGTTCTTC	CASSLFGGSSYNEQFF
TRBJ1-5	-	TRBV27	-	TGTGCCAGCAGTCCTACCAAGGGGGGCGGCCAGCCCCAGCATTTT	CASSPTKGGGQPQHF
TRBJ1-2	-	TRBV9	-	TGTGCCAGCAGCGTAGGGGTCCAGGGCAACTATGGCTACACCTTC	CASSVGVQGNYGYTF
TRBJ1-1	-	TRBV10-2	TRBD1	TGCGCCAGCAGTGAGACAGGGGGGATGAACACTGAAGCTTTCTTT	CASSETGGMNTEAFF
TRBJ1-2	-	TRBV2	-	TGTGCCAGCAGTGAAGCGTCCGCTTGGGGCTACACCTTC	CASSEASAWGYTF
TRBJ1-6	-	TRBV19	TRBD1	TGTGCCAGTAGATCTCCAGACAGGGCTACGGATTCACCCCTCCACTTT	CASRSPDRATDSPLHF
TRBJ2-7	-	TRBV27	TRBD2	TGTGCCAGCAGTTTAGCGGGAGGGCCAGGGGAGCAGTACTTC	CASSLAGGPGEQYF
TRBJ2-1	-	TRBV25-1	-	TGTGCCAGCAGTGGCGGGCTCGGATACAATGAGCAGTTCTTC	CASSGGLGYNEQFF
TRBJ2-7	-	TRBV5-6	-	TGTGCCAGCAGCTCCGCGGGAAGGTACGAGCAGTACTTC	CASSSAGRYEQYF
TRBJ2-1	once	TRBV5-8	-	TGTGCCAGCAGCCACCCCCCGAACAATGAGCAGTTCTTC	CASSHPPNNEQFF
TRBJ2-7	-	TRBV5-4	TRBD2	TGTGCCAGCAGCTTGTCTCCTAGCGGCTACGAGCAGTACTTC	CASSLSPSGYEQYF
TRBJ2-1	-	TRBV7-9	-	TGTGCCAGCAGCTACGGAGCGAGTTCGGAATGGGGTGAGCAGTTCTTC	CASSYGASSEWGEQFF
TRBJ2-1	-	TRBV6-1	TRBD2	TGTGCCAGCAGTGTGGAGCGGGACTCCTACAATGAGCAGTTCTTC	CASSVERDSYNEQFF
TRBJ2-5	-	TRBV19	-	TGTGCCAGTAGTATAGATCTGGCAGATCAAGAGACCCAGTACTTC	CASSIDLADQETQYF
TRBJ2-1	-	TRBV28	TRBD2	TGTGCCAGCAGTACCCGGACTAGTGGCGAGCAGTTCTTC	CASSTRTSGEQFF
TRBJ2-5	-	TRBV19	TRBD1	TGTGCCAGTAGTACCTTTCGCCGGGACAGGGTACAAGAGACCCAGTACTTC	CASSTFRRDRVQETQYF
TRBJ1-2	-	TRBV2	-	TGTGCCAGCACCCCGAGGGGAGGTCGCGATGGCTACACCTTC	CASTPRGGRDGYTF
TRBJ2-7	-	TRBV7-8	-	TGTGCCAGCAGCTTTGGAGGGAGGAACTACGAGCAGTACTTC	CASSFGGRNYEQYF
TRBJ1-2	-	TRBV27	-	TGTGCCATCCTTGACAGTATTAACTATGGCTACACCTTC	CAILDSINYGYTF
TRBJ2-5	-	TRBV6-5	TRBD1	TGTGCCAGCAGTTACGCAGGGGGCTACCAAGAGACCCAGTACTTC	CASSYAGGYQETQYF